This TCR beta chain was sequenced in a study of blood T cell repertoires in COVID-19. Background on the study: Sources were T cells, B-cell-depleted T cells, or PBMCs; the material itself was cDNA or gDNA.

Participants spanned ages about 18 to 100 years and resided in roughly 26 US areas. Participants had their cohort set by participant-reported clinical history. Data came from immunoSEQ multiplex PCR; TCRdb stores just in-frame clones and leaves some out. Of 350,000 to 450,000 clones listed, about 89% are singletons. The length of the CDR3 is 13 residues. The J segment lost 4 bases and the V segment lost 5 bases, leaving 2 bases of the junction unmatched. Germline values: CDR1 SGHTA, CDR2 FQGTGA. The clonotype comes from a woman in her 40s who had been exposed to COVID-19. The sequencing sample was made of PBMCs or T cells enriched from blood (not recorded which). This sequence joins TRBV7-3 and TRBJ1-1, with 9 nucleotides matching TRBD1. The DNA for the CDR3 is TGTGCCAGCAGCCGGACAGGGGTCACTGAAGCTTTCTTT. Amino acids: CASSRTGVTEAFF.